A single sample gave rise to the 8 T cell receptor beta chains below, sequenced in a study of T-cell memory formation after mild COVID-19. TCRdb re-analysed the 5' RACE reads in MiXCR, keeping a single row per CDR3 protein. The sample shows about 430,000 distinct CDR3 sequences, roughly 24% of them seen only once. The sample comprised PBMCs or a T cell subset sorted from them (not recorded which). The receptors here all came from an adult woman who had mild COVID-19 (a few samples of this study predate the infection). Cell type and time point are not known.

The chain carries TRBV7-7 and TRBJ2-3; 12 nucleotides agree with TRBD2. This CDR3 region has 17 residues. CDR1 and CDR2 (germline): SSHAT, FNYEAQ (reference sequence). V dropped 1 base and J dropped 1; count of bases not matched to a gene: 3. CDR3: CASSLGRLAGGTDTQYF. The DNA of the CDR3 is TGTGCCAGCAGCTTAGGTCGACTAGCGGGGGGCACAGATACGCAGTATTTT.

The V and J genes are TRBV20-1 and TRBJ2-3; the D is unclear. Deletions cut 7 bases from V and 6 bases from J, with 5 bases between. CDR3 length: 9 amino acids. The germline CDR1 and CDR2 sequences are DFQATT and SNEGSKA (reference sequence). The CDR3 nucleotides read TGCAGTGTAACCGATACGCAGTATTTT. Translation gives CSVTDTQYF.

Ten or more counts support this clonotype. Compared with germline, one end of the junction differs, possibly owing to a read error. The chain employs TRBV12-3 or TRBV12-4 and TRBJ2-5; D unclear. The CDR3 covers 11 residues. The CDR3 nucleotides read TGTGCCAGCAGCTTAGGACAGACCCAGTACTTC. Translating it yields CASSLGQTQYF.

This clonotype has only a few counts. The chain is built from TRBV7-9 and TRBJ1-2, with TRBD1 identical over 11 bases. J gave up 6 bases and V 5 bases, and 8 bases lay outside the gene matches. The germline gives CDR1 SEHNR, CDR2 FQNEAQ (reference sequence). This CDR3 is 15 amino acids long. This CDR3 is CASSGRDRGSHGYTF. Here the CDR3 DNA reads TGTGCCAGCAGCGGCCGGGACAGGGGGTCGCATGGCTACACCTTC.

The genes are TRBV2 and TRBJ2-7; TRBD2 agrees at 8 bases. This CDR3 region has 15 residues. Losses at the gene ends were 3 bases for V and 5 bases for J; bases not matched to a gene: 9. Looked up from germline, CDR1 is SNHLY and CDR2 is FYNNEI. CDR3 residues: CASSEVRGGMNEQYF. DNA of the CDR3: TGTGCCAGCAGTGAGGTCCGGGGGGGAATGAACGAGCAGTACTTC.

This clonotype showed up just a few times. The V gene is TRBV20-1, the J gene TRBJ1-2, with D uncertain. V lost 5 bases, J lost 4 bases, and 11 bases lay in between. Germline assignment: CDR1 DFQATT and CDR2 SNEGSKA (reference sequence). The CDR3 length is 12 residues. Here the CDR3 DNA reads TGCAGTGCTGATGACATCGTCTATGGCTACACCTTC. The encoded protein is CSADDIVYGYTF.

This clonotype has more than one count but fewer than ten. The rearrangement joins TRBV7-2 to TRBJ2-7; 9 nucleotides align to TRBD2. The germline V gene has CDR1 SGHTA and CDR2 FQGNSA. The CDR3 loop spans 14 amino acids. V was pared by 4 bases and J by 5 bases, with 6 bases of the junction left unmatched. CDR3 in amino acids: CASSSRLAVNEQYF. CDR3 in DNA: TGTGCCAGCAGCTCGAGACTAGCGGTCAACGAGCAGTACTTC.

This clonotype was detected ten times or more. The genes are TRBV6-2 or TRBV6-3 and TRBJ1-1; TRBD1 is a possible D gene (5 bases). CDR1 and CDR2 from the germline V gene are MNHEY and SVGEGT. Trimming took off 2 bases at V and 5 bases at J, with 9 bases between the two ends. The CDR3 contains 13 residues. In nucleotides, the CDR3 is TGTGCCAGCAGTTACATCGGGGGAACTGAAGCTTTCTTT. Translated: CASSYIGGTEAFF.